This T cell receptor beta chain was profiled in a study of T cell responses to AZD1222 COVID-19 vaccine. For the study at large: It was second doses at about 4 or about 12 weeks that were pooled.

Note on this clone: Antigen: not known.

Study results and limitations: Among AZD1222 vaccinees, only 5 to 7 were seropositive at baseline. Donors, mostly white British, included more females; clonal diversity was possibly underestimated. Repertoire sampling happened only post peak T cell response.

CDR1 and CDR2 from the germline V gene are SGHVS and FQNEAQ. Trimming removed 0 bases from V and 3 bases from J; junction bases left unmatched: 7. The CDR3 is made up of 16 amino acids. The repertoire was sequenced with immunoSEQ multiplex PCR; TCRdb's copy has only in-frame clones and lacks some. The data hold more than 150,000 clones, with approximately 94% observed a single time. The chain has TRBV7-8 and TRBJ2-7; 8 positions agree with TRBD1. The source is an adult in good health. The sequencing here drew on peripheral blood, taken on day 0 of AZD1222 vaccination. In DNA, the CDR3 is TGTGCCAGCAGCTTAGCACCAGGGGGCGAAGACTACGAGCAGTACTTC. Protein product: CASSLAPGGEDYEQYF.